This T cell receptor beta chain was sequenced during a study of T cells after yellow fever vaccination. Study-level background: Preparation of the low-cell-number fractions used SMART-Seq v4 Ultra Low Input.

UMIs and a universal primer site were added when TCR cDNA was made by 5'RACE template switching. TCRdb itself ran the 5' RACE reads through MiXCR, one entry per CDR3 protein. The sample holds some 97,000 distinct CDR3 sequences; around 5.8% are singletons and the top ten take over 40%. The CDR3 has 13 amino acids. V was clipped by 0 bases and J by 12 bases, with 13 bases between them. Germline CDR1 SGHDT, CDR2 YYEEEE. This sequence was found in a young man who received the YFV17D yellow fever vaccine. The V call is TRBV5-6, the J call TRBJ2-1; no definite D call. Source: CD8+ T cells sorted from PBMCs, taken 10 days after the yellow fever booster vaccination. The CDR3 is CASSLGVKGPQFF. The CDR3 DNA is TGTGCCAGCAGCTTGGGGGTGAAGGGCCCGCAGTTCTTC.